This record covers a single TCR beta chain. Its antigen is unknown. The PCR was carried out with 60 Vbeta primers and 13 Jbeta primers. TCRdb's copy holds only in-frame clones and misses some; the assay was immunoSEQ multiplex PCR. Here the sample spans tens of thousands of clones, around 80% being singletons. The germline CDR1 and CDR2 sequences are SGHRS and YFSETQ. Trimming removed 4 bases from V and 0 bases from J; junction bases left unmatched: 2. This CDR3 has 15 residues. The data were taken from a study of cytomegalovirus exposure and HLA in healthy donors. Regarding the study as a whole: The likely explanation for a cluster of highly shared sequence variants was sequencing artifact. Most TCR sequences proved rare, with some public TCRs found in many donors.

The V and J genes are TRBV5-1 and TRBJ2-2, with 8 nucleotides matching TRBD2. Material: PBMCs. This clonotype originated in a man aged 25 to 40 in good health and CMV-seronegative. The CDR3 reads CASSAGLANTGELFF. The CDR3, as DNA: TGCGCCAGCAGCGCGGGACTAGCGAACACCGGGGAGCTGTTTTTT.